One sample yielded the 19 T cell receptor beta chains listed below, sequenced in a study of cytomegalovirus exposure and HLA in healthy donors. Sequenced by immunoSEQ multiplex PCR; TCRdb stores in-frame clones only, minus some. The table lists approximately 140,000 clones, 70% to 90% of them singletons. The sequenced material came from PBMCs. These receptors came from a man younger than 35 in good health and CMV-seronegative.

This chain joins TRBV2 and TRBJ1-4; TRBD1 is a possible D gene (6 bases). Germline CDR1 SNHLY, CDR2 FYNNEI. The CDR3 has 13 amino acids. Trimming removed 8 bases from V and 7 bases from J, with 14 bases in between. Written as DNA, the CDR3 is TGTGCCAGCTTTCGGACAGAGGGTGAAAAACTGTTTTTT. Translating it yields CASFRTEGEKLFF.

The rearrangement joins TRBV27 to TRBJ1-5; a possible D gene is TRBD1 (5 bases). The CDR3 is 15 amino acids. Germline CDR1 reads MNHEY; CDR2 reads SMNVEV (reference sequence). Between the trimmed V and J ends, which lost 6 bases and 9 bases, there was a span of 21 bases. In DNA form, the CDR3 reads TGTGCCAGCAGCCCCAGTGGGGGGATCGGACGGCCCCAGCATTTT. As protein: CASSPSGGIGRPQHF.

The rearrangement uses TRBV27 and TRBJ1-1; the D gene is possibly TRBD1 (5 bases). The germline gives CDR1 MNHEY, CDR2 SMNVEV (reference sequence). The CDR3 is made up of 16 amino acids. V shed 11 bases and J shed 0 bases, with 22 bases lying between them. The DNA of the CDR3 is TGTGCCGGAAGTGGACACCGACGACTGTTGAACACTGAAGCTTTCTTT. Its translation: CAGSGHRRLLNTEAFF.

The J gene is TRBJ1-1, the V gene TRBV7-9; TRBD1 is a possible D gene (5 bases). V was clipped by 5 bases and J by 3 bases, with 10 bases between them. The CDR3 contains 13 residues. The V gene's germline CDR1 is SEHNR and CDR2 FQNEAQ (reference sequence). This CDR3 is CASSVREYTEAFF. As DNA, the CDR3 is TGTGCCAGCAGCGTCAGGGAATACACTGAAGCTTTCTTT.

CDR3 bases: TGTGCCAGTAGATATAGCGTGAACACCGGGGAGCTGTTTTTT. It is translated as CASRYSVNTGELFF. The V call is TRBV19, the J call TRBJ2-2; tentatively, D is TRBD2 (5 bases). The CDR3 has 14 amino acids. Trimming stripped 6 bases from V and 1 base from J, with 9 bases between. Germline values: CDR1 LNHDA, CDR2 SQIVND (reference sequence).

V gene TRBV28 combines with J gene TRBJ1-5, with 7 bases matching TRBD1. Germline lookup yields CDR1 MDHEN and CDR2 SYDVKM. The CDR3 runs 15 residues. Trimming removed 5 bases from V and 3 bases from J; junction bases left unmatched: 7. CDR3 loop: CASSTTGKNNQPQHF. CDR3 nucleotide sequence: TGTGCCAGCAGTACGACAGGGAAAAACAATCAGCCCCAGCATTTT.

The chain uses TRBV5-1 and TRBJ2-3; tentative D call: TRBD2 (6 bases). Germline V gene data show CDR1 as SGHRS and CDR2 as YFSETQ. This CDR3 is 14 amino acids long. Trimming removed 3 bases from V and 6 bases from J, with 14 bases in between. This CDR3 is CASSSGLPEDTQYF. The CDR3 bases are TGCGCCAGCAGCTCCGGACTACCGGAGGATACGCAGTATTTT.

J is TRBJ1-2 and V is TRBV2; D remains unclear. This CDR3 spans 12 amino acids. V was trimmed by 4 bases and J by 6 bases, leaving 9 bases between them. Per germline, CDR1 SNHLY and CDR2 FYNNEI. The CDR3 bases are TGTGCCAGCAGTGTCGAGGCCAATGGCTACACCTTC. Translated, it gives CASSVEANGYTF.

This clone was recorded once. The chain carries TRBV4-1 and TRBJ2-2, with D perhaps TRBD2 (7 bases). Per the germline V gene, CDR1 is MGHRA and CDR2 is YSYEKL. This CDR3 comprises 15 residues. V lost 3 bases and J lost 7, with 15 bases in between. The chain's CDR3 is CASSHPGGQGGELFF. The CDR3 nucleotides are TGCGCCAGCAGCCACCCGGGGGGCCAGGGCGGGGAGCTGTTTTTT.

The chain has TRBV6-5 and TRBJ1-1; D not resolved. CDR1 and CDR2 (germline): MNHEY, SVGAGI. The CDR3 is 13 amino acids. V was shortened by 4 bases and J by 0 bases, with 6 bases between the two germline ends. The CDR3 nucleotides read TGTGCCAGCAGTTCCGGGTTGAACACTGAAGCTTTCTTT. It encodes CASSSGLNTEAFF.

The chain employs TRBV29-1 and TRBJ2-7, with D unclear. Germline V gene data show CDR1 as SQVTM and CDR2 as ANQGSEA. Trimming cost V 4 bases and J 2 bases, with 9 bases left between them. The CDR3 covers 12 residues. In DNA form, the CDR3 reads TGCAGCGTTGTAGTGGTTCCCTACGAGCAGTACTTC. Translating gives CSVVVVPYEQYF.

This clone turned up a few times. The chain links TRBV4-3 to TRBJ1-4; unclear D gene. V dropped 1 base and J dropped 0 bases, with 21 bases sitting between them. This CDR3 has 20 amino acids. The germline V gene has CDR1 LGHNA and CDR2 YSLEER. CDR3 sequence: CASSQGSGARVIATNEKLFF. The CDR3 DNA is TGCGCCAGCAGCCAAGGTAGCGGTGCACGGGTGATTGCAACTAATGAAAAACTGTTTTTT.

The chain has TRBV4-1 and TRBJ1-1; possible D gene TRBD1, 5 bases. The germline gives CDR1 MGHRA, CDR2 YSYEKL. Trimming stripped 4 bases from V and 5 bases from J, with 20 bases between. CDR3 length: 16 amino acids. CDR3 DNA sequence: TGCGCCAGCAGCCTGGGACTTATTCGAGGATGGACTGAAGCTTTCTTT. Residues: CASSLGLIRGWTEAFF.

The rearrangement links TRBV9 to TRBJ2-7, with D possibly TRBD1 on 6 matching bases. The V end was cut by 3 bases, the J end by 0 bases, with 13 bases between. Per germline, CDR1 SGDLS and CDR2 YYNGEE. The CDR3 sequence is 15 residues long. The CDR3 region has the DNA TGTGCCAGCAGCGAACAGGGCGTCGGCTCCTACGAGCAGTACTTC. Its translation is CASSEQGVGSYEQYF.

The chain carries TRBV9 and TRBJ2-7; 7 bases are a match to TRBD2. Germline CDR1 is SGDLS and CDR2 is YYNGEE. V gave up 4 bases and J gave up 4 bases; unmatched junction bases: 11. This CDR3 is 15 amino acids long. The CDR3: CASSPRGSGQYEQYF. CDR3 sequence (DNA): TGTGCCAGCAGCCCCCGGGGTAGCGGGCAATACGAGCAGTACTTC.

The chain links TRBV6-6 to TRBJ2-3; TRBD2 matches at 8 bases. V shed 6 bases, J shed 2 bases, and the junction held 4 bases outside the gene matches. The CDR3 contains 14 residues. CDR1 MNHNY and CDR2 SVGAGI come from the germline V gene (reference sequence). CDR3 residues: CASRRGGITDTQYF. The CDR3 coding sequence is TGTGCCAGCAGGCGCGGGGGGATCACAGATACGCAGTATTTT.

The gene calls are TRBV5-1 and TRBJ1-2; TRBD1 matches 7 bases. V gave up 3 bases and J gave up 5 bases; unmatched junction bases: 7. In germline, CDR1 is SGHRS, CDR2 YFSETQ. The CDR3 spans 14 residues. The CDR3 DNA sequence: TGCGCCAGCAGCTCCCAGACAGGGTTTTATGGCTACACCTTC. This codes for CASSSQTGFYGYTF.

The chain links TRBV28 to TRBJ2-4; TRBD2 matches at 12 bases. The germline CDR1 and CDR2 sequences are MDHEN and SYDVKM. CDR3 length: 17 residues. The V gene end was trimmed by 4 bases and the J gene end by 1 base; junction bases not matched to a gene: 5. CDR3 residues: CASSSRGTSGAKNIQYF. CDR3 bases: TGTGCCAGCAGTTCCCGAGGGACTAGCGGGGCCAAAAACATTCAGTACTTC.

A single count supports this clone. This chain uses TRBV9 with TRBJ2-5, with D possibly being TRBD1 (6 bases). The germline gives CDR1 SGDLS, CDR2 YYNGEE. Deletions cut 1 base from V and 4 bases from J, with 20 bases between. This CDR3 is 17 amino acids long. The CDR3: CASSVYRGGGSRETQYF. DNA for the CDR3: TGTGCCAGCAGCGTATATCGAGGGGGTGGTTCGCGAGAGACCCAGTACTTC. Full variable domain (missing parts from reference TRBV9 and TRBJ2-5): DSGVTQTPKHLITATGQRVTLRCSPRSGDLSVYWYQQSLDQGLQFLIQYYNGEERAKGNILERFSAQQFPDLHSELNLSSLELGDSALYFCASSVYRGGGSRETQYFGPGTRLLVL.